The 4 T cell receptor beta chains listed next were all sequenced from one sample in a study of immune evolution from preneoplasia to lung adenocarcinoma. This table comes from immunoSEQ multiplex PCR, and its TCRdb copy is limited to in-frame clones, with some not included. The sample records about 15,000 clones, approximately 80% being singletons. The sample comprised FFPE minimally invasive lung adenocarcinoma tissue. These receptors were collected from a person in their 70s with lung adenocarcinoma.

The V call is TRBV5-4, the J call TRBJ2-2, with D unresolved. Germline values: CDR1 SGHNT, CDR2 YYREEE (reference sequence). This CDR3 has 15 residues. With 4 bases removed from V and 2 bases from J, the gap between germline ends came to 12 bases. The CDR3 loop reads CASSPGMGNTGELFF. The CDR3, as DNA: TGTGCCAGCAGCCCCGGCATGGGAAACACCGGGGAGCTGTTTTTT.

This clone has a handful of counts. The rearrangement joins TRBV6-5 to TRBJ2-1; D not certain. V lost 6 bases, J lost 3 bases, and 15 bases lay in between. CDR1 is MNHEY and CDR2 is SVGAGI in the germline V gene. This CDR3 comprises 15 residues. For the CDR3, the DNA is TGTGCCAGCAGGCTCTTTCTCTTGGGCTACAATGAGCAGTTCTTC. It codes for CASRLFLLGYNEQFF.

This sequence joins TRBV7-9 and TRBJ1-4; the match to TRBD1 covers 7 bases. In germline, CDR1 is SEHNR, CDR2 FQNEAQ (reference sequence). This CDR3 comprises 18 residues. V trimming: 10 bases; J trimming: 1 base; junction bases outside the gene matches: 18. The CDR3 spells CATNTGATELGTNEKLFF. The CDR3 DNA sequence: TGTGCCACCAATACAGGGGCGACAGAACTCGGAACTAATGAAAAACTGTTTTTT.

The rearrangement uses TRBV28 and TRBJ1-3; D unresolved. Germline V lookup: CDR1 MDHEN, CDR2 SYDVKM. The CDR3 covers 14 residues. V shed 7 bases and J shed 7 bases, with 17 bases lying between them. This CDR3 reads CASIASSEGNTIYF. DNA of the CDR3: TGTGCCAGCATTGCCTCTTCAGAGGGTAACACCATATATTTT.